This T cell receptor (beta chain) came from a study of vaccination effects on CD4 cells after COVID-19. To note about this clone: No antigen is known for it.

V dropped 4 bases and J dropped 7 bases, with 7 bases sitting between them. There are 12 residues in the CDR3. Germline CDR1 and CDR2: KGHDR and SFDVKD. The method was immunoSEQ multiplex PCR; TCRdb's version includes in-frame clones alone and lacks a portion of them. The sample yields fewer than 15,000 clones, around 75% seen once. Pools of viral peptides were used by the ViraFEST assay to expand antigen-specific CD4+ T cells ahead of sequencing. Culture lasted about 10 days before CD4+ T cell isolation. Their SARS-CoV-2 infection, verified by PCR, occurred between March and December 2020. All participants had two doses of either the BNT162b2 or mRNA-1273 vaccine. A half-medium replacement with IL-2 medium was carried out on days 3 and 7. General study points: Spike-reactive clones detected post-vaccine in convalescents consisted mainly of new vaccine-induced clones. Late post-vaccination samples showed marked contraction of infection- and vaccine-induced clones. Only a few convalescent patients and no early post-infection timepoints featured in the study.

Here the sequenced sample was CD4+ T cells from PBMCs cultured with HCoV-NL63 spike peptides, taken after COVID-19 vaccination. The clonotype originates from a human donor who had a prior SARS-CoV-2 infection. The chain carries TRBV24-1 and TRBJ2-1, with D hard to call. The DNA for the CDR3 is TGTGCCACCAGTGACCCCGGGAATGAGCAGTTCTTC. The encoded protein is CATSDPGNEQFF.